A selection of T cell receptor beta chains follows, all from one sample in a study of post-analysis software for immune sequencing data. TCRdb used MiXCR to reprocess the PCR reads, holding one entry per CDR3 protein. In the table there are 750,000 to 950,000 distinct CDR3 sequences, around 50% of which are singletons. The sample taken for sequencing was blood. The source is a girl aged 5-17 years with multiple sclerosis. Each CDR3 is given with its conserved first and last residue. The D gene is left open where the match is weak. Clone size, where shown, is once, few, many, or a class for clones that have expanded.

v_call	j_call	d_call	clone_size	cdr3_nt	cdr3_aa
TRBV20-1	TRBJ2-3	TRBD2	-	TGCAGTGCTAAGGGAGGGGCAACAGATACGCAGTATTTT	CSAKGGATDTQYF
TRBV5-1	TRBJ1-2	-	-	TGCGCCAGCAGCTTGGGAGCCCCGGGGGACCTCTATGGCTACACCTTC	CASSLGAPGDLYGYTF
TRBV15	TRBJ2-3	TRBD2	-	TGTGCCACCAGCAGGGGACTAGCAGCAGATACGCAGTATTTT	CATSRGLAADTQYF
TRBV7-8	TRBJ2-7	TRBD2	-	TGTGCCAGCAGCGAAGGACTAGCGGTCCTTCGGTCCTACGAGCAGTACTTC	CASSEGLAVLRSYEQYF
TRBV6-1	TRBJ1-2	-	-	TGTGCCAGCAGTGAATCTCTACGGATTCGCTACACCTTC	CASSESLRIRYTF
TRBV12-3/TRBV12-4	TRBJ1-2	-	-	TGTGCCAGCAGACTTCTGGGCGCCGATGGCTACACCTTC	CASRLLGADGYTF
TRBV3-1	TRBJ1-1	-	-	TGTGCCAGCAGCGGAAGGAGTGTCACTGAAGCTTTCTTT	CASSGRSVTEAFF
TRBV15	TRBJ1-4	-	-	TGCGCCACCAGCAATTGGGAAAAACTGTTTTTT	CATSNWEKLFF
TRBV20-1	TRBJ2-3	-	-	TGCAGTGCTAGAGACCTTACCGGGAGTAGGTCCACAGATACGCAGTATTTT	CSARDLTGSRSTDTQYF
TRBV6-1	TRBJ2-5	TRBD2	few	TGTGCCAGCAGTGGTAGGACTAGCGGGTTTAATATGGGGGAGACCCAGTACTTC	CASSGRTSGFNMGETQYF
TRBV19	TRBJ1-2	-	-	TGTGCCAGTAGTATAGGGGCAGACAACTATGGCTACACCTTC	CASSIGADNYGYTF